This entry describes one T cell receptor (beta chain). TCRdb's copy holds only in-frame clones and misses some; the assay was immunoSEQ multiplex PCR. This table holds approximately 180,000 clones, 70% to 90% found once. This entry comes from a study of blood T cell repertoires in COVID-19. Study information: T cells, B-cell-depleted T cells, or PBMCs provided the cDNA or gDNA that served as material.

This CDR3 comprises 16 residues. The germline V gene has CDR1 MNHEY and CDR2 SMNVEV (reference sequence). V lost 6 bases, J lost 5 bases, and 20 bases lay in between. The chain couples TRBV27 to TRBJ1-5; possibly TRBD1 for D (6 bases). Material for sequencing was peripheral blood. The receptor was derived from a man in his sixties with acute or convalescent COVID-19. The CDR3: CASSRRGGAGDQPQHF. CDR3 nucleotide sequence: TGTGCCAGCAGCCGACGGGGGGGCGCGGGGGATCAGCCCCAGCATTTT.